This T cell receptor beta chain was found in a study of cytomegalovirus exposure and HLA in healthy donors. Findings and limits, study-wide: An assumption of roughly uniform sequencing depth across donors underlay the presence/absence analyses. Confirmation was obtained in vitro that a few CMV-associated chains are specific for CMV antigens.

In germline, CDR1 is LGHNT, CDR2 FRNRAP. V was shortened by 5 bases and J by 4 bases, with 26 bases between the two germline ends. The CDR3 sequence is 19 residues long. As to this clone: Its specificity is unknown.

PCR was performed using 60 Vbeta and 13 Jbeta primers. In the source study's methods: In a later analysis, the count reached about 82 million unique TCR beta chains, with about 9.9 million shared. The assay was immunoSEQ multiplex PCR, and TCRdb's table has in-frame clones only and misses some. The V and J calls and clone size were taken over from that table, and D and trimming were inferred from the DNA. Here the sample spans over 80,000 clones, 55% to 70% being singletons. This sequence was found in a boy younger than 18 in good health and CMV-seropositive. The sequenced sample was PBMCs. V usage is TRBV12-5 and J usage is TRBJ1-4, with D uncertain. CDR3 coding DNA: TGTGCTAGTGGTATACTAGAACGGAGGGCGGACTTCGGTAATGAAAAACTGTTTTTT. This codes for CASGILERRADFGNEKLFF.